The 9 T cell receptor beta chains below all came from one sample that was sequenced in a study of control samples from healthy donors and cancer patients. The repertoire was sequenced with immunoSEQ multiplex PCR; TCRdb's copy has only in-frame clones and lacks some. The repertoire holds tens of thousands of clones, roughly 93% seen once, with over 2.5% in the top ten. Specimen: blood. These receptors came from a woman aged 30 to 39 in good health.

This chain connects TRBV19 to TRBJ1-2; 7 bases match TRBD1. This CDR3 is 12 amino acids long. Germline lookup yields CDR1 LNHDA and CDR2 SQIVND (reference sequence). V shed 6 bases and J 7 bases; nucleotides not matched to a gene: 5. Written as DNA, the CDR3 is TGTGCCAGTAGCCGACAGGGTCGTGGCTACACCTTC. This encodes CASSRQGRGYTF.

V usage is TRBV6-6 and J usage is TRBJ1-2; 7 bases align to TRBD1. Germline CDR1 is MNHNY and CDR2 is SVGAGI (reference sequence). Trimming cost V 6 bases and J 4 bases; bases outside gene matches: 5. This CDR3 region has 13 residues. The CDR3 loop is CASSPTGAYGYTF. In nucleotides, the CDR3 is TGTGCCAGCAGCCCCACAGGGGCCTATGGCTACACCTTC.

The genes are TRBV11-2 and TRBJ1-6; tentative D call: TRBD1 (5 bases). The CDR3 sequence is 16 residues long. Trimming shortened V by 1 base and J by 5 bases, and 12 bases separated the two germline ends. The V gene's germline CDR1 is SGHAT and CDR2 FQNNGV. The CDR3 spells CASSLGPGRNNSPLHF. As DNA, the CDR3 is TGTGCCAGCAGCTTAGGCCCGGGACGGAATAATTCACCCCTCCACTTT. The full variable domain, completed using reference TRBV11-2 and TRBJ1-6, is EAGVAQSPRYKIIEKRQSVAFWCNPISGHATLYWYQQILGQGPKLLIQFQNNGVVDDSQLPKDRFSAERLKGVDSTLKIQPAKLEDSAVYLCASSLGPGRNNSPLHFGNGTRLTVT.

V usage is TRBV2 and J usage is TRBJ2-5, with D maybe TRBD2 (8 bases). Germline V gene sequence: CDR1 SNHLY, CDR2 FYNNEI. The CDR3 length is 14 residues. Trimming took off 11 bases at V and 2 bases at J, with 18 bases between the two ends. CDR3: CASQGGTRQETQYF. The CDR3 nucleotides read TGTGCCTCTCAGGGGGGGACTAGACAAGAGACCCAGTACTTC.

This clone is medium-sized within its sample. This rearrangement joins TRBV5-4 to TRBJ2-7; D tentatively reads TRBD1 or TRBD2 (7 bases each). CDR3 length: 14 residues. Trimming shortened V by 0 bases and J by 4 bases, and 11 bases separated the two germline ends. From germline, CDR1 is SGHNT and CDR2 YYREEE (reference sequence). CDR3: CASSLDRGGYEQYV. CDR3 nucleotides: TGTGCCAGCAGCTTGGACAGGGGAGGGTACGAGCAGTACGTC.

The chain uses TRBV6-5 and TRBJ1-2; 7 nucleotides align to TRBD1. This CDR3 is 14 amino acids long. Trimming took 4 bases from V and 4 from J; bases not matched to a gene: 6. Germline V gene sequence: CDR1 MNHEY, CDR2 SVGAGI. CDR3 in DNA: TGTGCCAGCAGTTTGCAGGGGGTTCCCTATGGCTACACCTTC. Its protein product is CASSLQGVPYGYTF.

The chain employs TRBV9 and TRBJ1-2, with 7 bases identical to TRBD1. With 3 bases clipped from V and 4 bases from J, the junction kept 3 bases outside the gene matches. The CDR3 is 13 amino acids. Germline lookup yields CDR1 SGDLS and CDR2 YYNGEE. The CDR3 DNA is TGTGCCAGCAGCGCCAGGGGGGGCTATGGCTACACCTTC. Its translation: CASSARGGYGYTF.

The genes are TRBV19 and TRBJ1-2; the D gene is possibly TRBD1 (6 bases). Looked up from germline, CDR1 is LNHDA and CDR2 is SQIVND (reference sequence). The CDR3 consists of 17 residues. Trimming pared 2 bases from V and 8 bases from J, leaving 24 bases between. CDR3 coding DNA: TGTGCCAGTAGTATAAGCGAGGAGGGGGGCGCGCGCTCCGGCTACACCTTC. Translation gives CASSISEEGGARSGYTF. Full variable domain (outside the CDR3, taken from reference TRBV19 and TRBJ1-2): DGGITQSPKYLFRKEGQNVTLSCEQNLNHDAMYWYRQDPGQGLRLIYYSQIVNDFQKGDIAEGYSVSREKKESFPLTVTSAQKNPTAFYLCASSISEEGGARSGYTFGSGTRLTVV.

The chain recombines TRBV6-5 with TRBJ2-7, with 7 bases that match TRBD1. Trimming cost V 2 bases and J 3 bases; bases outside gene matches: 7. The V gene's germline CDR1 is MNHEY and CDR2 SVGAGI. The CDR3 length is 15 residues. The CDR3 DNA sequence: TGTGCCAGCAGTTACCCGGGGACAGCCAACTACGAGCAGTACTTC. It yields the protein CASSYPGTANYEQYF.